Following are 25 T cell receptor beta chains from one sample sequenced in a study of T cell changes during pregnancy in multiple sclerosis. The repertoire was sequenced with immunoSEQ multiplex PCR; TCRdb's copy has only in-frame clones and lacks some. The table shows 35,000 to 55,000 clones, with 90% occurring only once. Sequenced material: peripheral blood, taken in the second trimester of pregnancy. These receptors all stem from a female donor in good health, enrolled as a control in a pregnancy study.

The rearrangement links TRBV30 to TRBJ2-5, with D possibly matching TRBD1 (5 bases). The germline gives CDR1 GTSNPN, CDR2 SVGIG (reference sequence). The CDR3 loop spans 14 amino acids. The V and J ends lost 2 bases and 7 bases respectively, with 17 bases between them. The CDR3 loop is CAWSLGQGLGTQYF. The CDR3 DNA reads TGTGCCTGGAGTTTAGGGCAGGGCCTGGGGACCCAGTACTTC.

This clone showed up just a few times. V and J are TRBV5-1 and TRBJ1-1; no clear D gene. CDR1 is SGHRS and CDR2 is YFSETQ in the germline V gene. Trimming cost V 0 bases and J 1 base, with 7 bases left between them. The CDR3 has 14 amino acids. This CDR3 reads CASSLGHPNTEAFF. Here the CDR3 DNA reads TGCGCCAGCAGCTTGGGACATCCGAACACTGAAGCTTTCTTT.

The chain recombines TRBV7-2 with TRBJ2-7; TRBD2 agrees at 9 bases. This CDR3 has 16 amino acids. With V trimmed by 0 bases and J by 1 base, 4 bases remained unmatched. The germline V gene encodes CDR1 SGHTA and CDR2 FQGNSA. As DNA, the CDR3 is TGTGCCAGCAGCTTAGCGCGGGGGGGGCCTTCCTACGAGCAGTACTTC. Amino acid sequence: CASSLARGGPSYEQYF.

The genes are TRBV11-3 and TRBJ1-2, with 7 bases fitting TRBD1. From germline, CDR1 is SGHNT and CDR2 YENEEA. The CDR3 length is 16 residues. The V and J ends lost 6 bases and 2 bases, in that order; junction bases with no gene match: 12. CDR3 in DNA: TGTGCCAGCAGTCAGGGGGGCCAAACGAGCAACTATGGCTACACCTTC. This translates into CASSQGGQTSNYGYTF. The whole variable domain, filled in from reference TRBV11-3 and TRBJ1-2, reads EAGVVQSPRYKIIEKKQPVAFWCNPISGHNTLYWYLQNLGQGPELLIRYENEEAVDDSQLPKDRFSAERLKGVDSTLKIQPAELGDSAVYLCASSQGGQTSNYGYTFGSGTRLTVV.

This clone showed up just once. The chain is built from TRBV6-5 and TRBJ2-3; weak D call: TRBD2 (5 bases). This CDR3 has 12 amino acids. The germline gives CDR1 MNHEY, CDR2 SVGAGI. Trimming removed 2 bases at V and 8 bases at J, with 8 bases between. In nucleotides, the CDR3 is TGTGCCAGCAGTTACCCCCGGGGTACGCAGTATTTT. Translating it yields CASSYPRGTQYF.

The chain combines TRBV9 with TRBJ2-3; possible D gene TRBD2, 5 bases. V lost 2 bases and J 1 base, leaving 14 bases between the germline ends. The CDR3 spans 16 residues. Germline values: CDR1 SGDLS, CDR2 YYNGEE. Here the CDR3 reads CASSVLGGRGTDTQYF. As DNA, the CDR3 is TGTGCCAGCAGCGTTCTAGGAGGTCGTGGCACAGATACGCAGTATTTT.

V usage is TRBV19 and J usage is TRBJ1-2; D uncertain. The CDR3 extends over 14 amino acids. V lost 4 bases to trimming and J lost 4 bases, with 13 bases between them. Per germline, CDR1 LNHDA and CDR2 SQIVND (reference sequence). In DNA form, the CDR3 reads TGTGCCAGTAGTAGCCCGGGAGAAATCTATGGCTACACCTTC. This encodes CASSSPGEIYGYTF.

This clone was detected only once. The CDR3 reads CASERGSGGTGELFF. The CDR3, as DNA: TGTGCCAGTGAGCGTGGGAGCGGAGGCACCGGGGAGCTGTTTTTT. This chain joins TRBV13 and TRBJ2-2; D might be TRBD2 (5 bases). Germline CDR1 reads PRHDT; CDR2 reads FYEKMQ (reference sequence). This CDR3 comprises 15 residues. V was trimmed by 9 bases and J by 4 bases, leaving 18 bases between them.

The CDR3 sequence: CACTGVSGNTIYF. The CDR3 DNA reads TGTGCCTGTACGGGGGTTTCTGGAAACACCATATATTTT. This chain connects TRBV30 to TRBJ1-3; perhaps TRBD1 as D (5 bases). Deletions cut 6 bases from V and 1 base from J, with 10 bases between. Germline V CDR1 and CDR2: GTSNPN, SVGIG (reference sequence). The CDR3 contains 13 residues.

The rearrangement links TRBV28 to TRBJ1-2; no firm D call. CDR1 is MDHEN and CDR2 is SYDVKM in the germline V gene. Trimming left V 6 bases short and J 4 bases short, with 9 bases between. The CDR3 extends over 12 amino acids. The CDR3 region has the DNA TGTGCCAGCAGCCTACAGTCCTATGGCTACACCTTC. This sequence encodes CASSLQSYGYTF.

The CDR3 coding sequence is TGTGCCAGCAGCGCGTCGACTAGCGGCAGCACAGATACGCAGTATTTT. Translating it yields CASSASTSGSTDTQYF. The rearrangement uses TRBV7-9 and TRBJ2-3; 9 nucleotides align to TRBD2. Unmatched junction bases numbered 6, after V lost 5 bases and J lost 0 bases. This CDR3 is built from 16 residues. CDR1 is SEHNR, CDR2 FQNEAQ, per germline (reference sequence).

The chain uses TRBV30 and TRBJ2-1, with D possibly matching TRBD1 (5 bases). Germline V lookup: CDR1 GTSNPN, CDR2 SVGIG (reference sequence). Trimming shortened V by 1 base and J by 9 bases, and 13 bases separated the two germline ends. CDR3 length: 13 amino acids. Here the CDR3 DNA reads TGTGCCTGGAGTGGGATCAGGGCTGGTGAGCAGTTCTTC. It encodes CAWSGIRAGEQFF.

The CDR3 here is CASSDLGREGGYTF. In DNA form, the CDR3 reads TGTGCCAGCAGTGACCTGGGCAGGGAGGGTGGCTACACCTTC. J is TRBJ1-2 and V is TRBV6-1; a possible D gene is TRBD1 (5 bases). The CDR3 spans 14 residues. V was trimmed by 3 bases and J by 7 bases, leaving 15 bases between them. Germline lookup yields CDR1 MNHNS and CDR2 SASEGT.

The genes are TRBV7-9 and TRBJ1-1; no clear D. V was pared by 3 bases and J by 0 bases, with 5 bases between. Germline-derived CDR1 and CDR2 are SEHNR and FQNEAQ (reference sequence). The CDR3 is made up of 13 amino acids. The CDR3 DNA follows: TGTGCCAGCAGCTTCCCAGTGAACACTGAAGCTTTCTTT. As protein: CASSFPVNTEAFF. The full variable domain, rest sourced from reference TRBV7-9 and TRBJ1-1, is DTGVSQNPRHKITKRGQNVTFRCDPISEHNRLYWYRQTLGQGPEFLTYFQNEAQLEKSRLLSDRFSAERPKGSFSTLEIQRTEQGDSAMYLCASSFPVNTEAFFGQGTRLTVV.

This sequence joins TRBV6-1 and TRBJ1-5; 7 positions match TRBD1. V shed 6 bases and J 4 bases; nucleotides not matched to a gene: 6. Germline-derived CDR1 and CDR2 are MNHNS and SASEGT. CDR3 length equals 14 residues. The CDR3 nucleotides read TGTGCCAGCAGGGACGGGACAGTAAATCAGCCCCAGCATTTT. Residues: CASRDGTVNQPQHF.

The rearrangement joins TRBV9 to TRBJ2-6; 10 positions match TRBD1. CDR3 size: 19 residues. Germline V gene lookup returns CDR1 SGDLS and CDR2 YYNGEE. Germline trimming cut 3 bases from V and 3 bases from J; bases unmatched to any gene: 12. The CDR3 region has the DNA TGTGCCAGCAGCGCCAAAGCCGGGACAGGGGAGTATGGGGCCAACGTCCTGACTTTC. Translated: CASSAKAGTGEYGANVLTF.

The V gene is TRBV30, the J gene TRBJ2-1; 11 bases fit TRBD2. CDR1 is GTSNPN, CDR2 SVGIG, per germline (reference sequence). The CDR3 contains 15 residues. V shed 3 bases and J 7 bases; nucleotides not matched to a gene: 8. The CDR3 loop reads CAWSHTSGSRNEQFF. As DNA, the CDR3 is TGTGCCTGGAGCCATACTAGCGGGAGTCGGAATGAGCAGTTCTTC.

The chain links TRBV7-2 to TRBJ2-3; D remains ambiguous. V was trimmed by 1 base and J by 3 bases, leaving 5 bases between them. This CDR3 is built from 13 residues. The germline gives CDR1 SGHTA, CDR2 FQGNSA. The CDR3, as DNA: TGTGCCAGCAGCTTAGATCGGACAGATACGCAGTATTTT. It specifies CASSLDRTDTQYF.

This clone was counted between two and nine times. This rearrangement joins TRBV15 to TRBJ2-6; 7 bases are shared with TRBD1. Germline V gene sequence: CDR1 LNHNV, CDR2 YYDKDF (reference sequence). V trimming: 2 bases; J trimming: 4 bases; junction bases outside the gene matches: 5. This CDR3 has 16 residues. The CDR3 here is CATSRPQGSGANVLTF. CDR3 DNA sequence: TGTGCCACCAGCAGACCACAGGGGAGCGGGGCCAACGTCCTGACTTTC.

The CDR3: CASSLSLGTTQETQYF. In DNA, the CDR3 is TGTGCCAGCAGCTTATCGTTAGGGACAACACAAGAGACCCAGTACTTC. The chain carries TRBV7-9 and TRBJ2-5; perhaps TRBD1 as D (6 bases). CDR1 SEHNR and CDR2 FQNEAQ come from the germline V gene (reference sequence). CDR3 length equals 16 residues. Trimming cost V 2 bases and J 2 bases, with 15 bases left between them.

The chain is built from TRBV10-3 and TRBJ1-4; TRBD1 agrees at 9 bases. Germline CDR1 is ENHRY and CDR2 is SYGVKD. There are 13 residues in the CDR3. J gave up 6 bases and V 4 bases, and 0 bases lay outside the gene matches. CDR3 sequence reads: CAISGTGDEKLFF. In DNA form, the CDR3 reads TGTGCCATCAGTGGGACAGGGGATGAAAAACTGTTTTTT.

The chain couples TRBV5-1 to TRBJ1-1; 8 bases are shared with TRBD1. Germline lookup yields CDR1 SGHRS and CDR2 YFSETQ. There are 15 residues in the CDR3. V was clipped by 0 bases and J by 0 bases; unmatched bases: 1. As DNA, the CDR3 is TGCGCCAGCAGCTTGGGGGACAGGATGAACACTGAAGCTTTCTTT. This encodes CASSLGDRMNTEAFF.

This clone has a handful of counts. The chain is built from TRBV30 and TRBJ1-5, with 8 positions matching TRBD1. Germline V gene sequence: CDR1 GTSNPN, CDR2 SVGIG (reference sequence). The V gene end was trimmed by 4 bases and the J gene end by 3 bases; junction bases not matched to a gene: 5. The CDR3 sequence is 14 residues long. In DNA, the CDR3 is TGTGCCTGGACACCGGGACAGGTCAATCAGCCCCAGCATTTT. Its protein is CAWTPGQVNQPQHF.

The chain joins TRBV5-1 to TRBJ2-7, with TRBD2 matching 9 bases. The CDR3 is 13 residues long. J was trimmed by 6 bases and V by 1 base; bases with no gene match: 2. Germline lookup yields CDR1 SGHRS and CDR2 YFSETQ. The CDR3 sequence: CASSLSREGEQYF. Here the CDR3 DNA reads TGCGCCAGCAGCTTGTCGCGGGAGGGCGAGCAGTACTTC.

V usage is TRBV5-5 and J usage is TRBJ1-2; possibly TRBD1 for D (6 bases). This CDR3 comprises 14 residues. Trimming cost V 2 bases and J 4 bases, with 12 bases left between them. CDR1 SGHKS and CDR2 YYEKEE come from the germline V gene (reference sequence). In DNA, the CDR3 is TGTGCCAGCAGCTTAGAAGGGGGTTTCTATGGCTACACCTTC. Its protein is CASSLEGGFYGYTF.